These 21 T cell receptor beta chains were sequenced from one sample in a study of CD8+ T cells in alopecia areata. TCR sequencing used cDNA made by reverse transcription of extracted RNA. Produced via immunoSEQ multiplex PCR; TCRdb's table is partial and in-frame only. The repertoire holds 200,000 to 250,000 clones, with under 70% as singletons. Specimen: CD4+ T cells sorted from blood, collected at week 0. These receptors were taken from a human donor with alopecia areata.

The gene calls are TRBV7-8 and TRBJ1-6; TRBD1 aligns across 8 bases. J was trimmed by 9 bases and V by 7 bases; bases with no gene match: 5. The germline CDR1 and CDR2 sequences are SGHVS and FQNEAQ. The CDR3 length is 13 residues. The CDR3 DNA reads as TGTGCCAGCATAGACAGGGGATCTTCACCCCTCCACTTT. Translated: CASIDRGSSPLHF.

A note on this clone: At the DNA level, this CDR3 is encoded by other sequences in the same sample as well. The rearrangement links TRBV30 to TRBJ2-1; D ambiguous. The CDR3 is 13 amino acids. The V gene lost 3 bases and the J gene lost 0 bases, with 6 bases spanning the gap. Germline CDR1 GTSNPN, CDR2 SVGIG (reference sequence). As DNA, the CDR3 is TGTGCCTGGAGGGCTAGCTCCTACAATGAGCAGTTCTTC. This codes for CAWRASSYNEQFF. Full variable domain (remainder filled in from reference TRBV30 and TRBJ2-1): SQTIHQWPATLVQPVGSPLSLECTVEGTSNPNLYWYRQAAGRGLQLLFYSVGIGQISSEVPQNLSASRPQDRQFILSSKKLLLSDSGFYLCAWRASSYNEQFFGPGTRLTVL.

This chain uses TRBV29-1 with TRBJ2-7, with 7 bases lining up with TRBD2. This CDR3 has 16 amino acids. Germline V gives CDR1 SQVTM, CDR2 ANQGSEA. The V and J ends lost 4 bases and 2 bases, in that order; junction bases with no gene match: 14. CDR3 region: CSVVRRSDSGTYEQYF. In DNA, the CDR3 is TGCAGCGTTGTTCGGCGGTCTGACAGCGGGACCTACGAGCAGTACTTC.

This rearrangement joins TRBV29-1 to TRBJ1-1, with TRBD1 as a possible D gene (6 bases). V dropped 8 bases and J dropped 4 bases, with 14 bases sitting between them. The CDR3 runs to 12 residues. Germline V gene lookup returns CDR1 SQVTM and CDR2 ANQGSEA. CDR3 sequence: CSFSGGPTEAFF. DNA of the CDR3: TGCAGCTTCTCGGGGGGGCCCACTGAAGCTTTCTTT.

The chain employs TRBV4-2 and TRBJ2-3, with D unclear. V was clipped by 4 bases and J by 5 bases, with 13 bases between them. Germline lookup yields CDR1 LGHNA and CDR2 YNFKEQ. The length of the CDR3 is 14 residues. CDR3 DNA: TGTGCCAGCAGCCCACCCGGGTGGTTAGATACGCAGTATTTT. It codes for CASSPPGWLDTQYF.

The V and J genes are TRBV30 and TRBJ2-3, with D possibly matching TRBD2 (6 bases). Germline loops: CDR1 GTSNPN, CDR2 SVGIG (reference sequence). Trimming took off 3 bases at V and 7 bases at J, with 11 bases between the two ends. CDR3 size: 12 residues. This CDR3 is CAWRGGPNTQYF. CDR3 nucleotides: TGTGCCTGGAGGGGGGGTCCTAATACGCAGTATTTT.

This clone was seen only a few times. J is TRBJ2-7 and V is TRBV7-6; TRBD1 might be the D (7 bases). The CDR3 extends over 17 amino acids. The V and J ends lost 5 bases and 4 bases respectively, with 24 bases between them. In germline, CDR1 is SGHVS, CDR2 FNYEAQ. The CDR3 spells CASSRYFGGGAMYEQYF. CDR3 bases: TGTGCCAGCAGCCGATACTTTGGAGGGGGCGCGATGTACGAGCAGTACTTC. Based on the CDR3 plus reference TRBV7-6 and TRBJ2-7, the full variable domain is GAGVSQSPRYKVTKRGQDVALRCDPISGHVSLYWYRQALGQGPEFLTYFNYEAQQDKSGLPNDRFSAERPEGSISTLTIQRTEQRDSAMYRCASSRYFGGGAMYEQYFGPGTRLTVT.

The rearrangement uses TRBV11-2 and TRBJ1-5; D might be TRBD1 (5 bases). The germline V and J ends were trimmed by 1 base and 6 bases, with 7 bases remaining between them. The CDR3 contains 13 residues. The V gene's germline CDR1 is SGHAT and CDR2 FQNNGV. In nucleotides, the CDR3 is TGTGCCAGCAGCTTAGGGGGGGGTCAGCCCCAGCATTTT. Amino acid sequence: CASSLGGGQPQHF.

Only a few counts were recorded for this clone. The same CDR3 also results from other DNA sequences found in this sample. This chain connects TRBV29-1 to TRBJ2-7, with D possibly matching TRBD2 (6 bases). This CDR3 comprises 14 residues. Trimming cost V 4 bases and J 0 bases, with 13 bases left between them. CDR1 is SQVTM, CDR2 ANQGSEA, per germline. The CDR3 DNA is TGCAGCGTTGTTGGGACTCTTAGCTCCTACGAGCAGTACTTC. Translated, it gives CSVVGTLSSYEQYF.

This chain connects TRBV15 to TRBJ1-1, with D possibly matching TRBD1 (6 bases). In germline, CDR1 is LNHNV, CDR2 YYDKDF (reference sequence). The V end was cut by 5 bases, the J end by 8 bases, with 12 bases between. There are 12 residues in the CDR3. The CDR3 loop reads CATSSGASEAFF. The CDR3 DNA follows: TGTGCCACCAGCTCAGGGGCGTCGGAAGCTTTCTTT.

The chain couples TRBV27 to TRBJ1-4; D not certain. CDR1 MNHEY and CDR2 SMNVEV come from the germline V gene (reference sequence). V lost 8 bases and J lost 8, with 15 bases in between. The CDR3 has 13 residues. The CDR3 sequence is CASRKHGAEKLFF. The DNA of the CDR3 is TGTGCCAGCCGGAAACACGGTGCGGAAAAACTGTTTTTT. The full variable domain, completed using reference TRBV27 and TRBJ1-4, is EAQVTQNPRYLITVTGKKLTVTCSQNMNHEYMSWYRQDPGLGLRQIYYSMNVEVTDKGDVPEGYKVSRKEKRNFPLILESPSPNQTSLYFCASRKHGAEKLFFGSGTQLSVL.

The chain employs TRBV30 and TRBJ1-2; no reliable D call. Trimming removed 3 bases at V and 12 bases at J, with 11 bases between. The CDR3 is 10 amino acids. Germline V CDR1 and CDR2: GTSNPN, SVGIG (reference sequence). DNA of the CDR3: TGTGCCTGGAGAAGGACCTCTGACACCTTC. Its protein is CAWRRTSDTF.

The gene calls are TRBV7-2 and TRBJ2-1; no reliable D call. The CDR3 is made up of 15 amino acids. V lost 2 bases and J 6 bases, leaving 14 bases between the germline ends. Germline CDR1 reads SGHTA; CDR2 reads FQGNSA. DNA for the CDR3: TGTGCCAGCAGCTTATTCACACCTACGGGCAATGAGCAGTTCTTC. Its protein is CASSLFTPTGNEQFF.

The chain's CDR3 is CASSFQGTSSGANVLTF. The CDR3 nucleotides read TGCGCCAGCAGCTTTCAGGGGACTAGCTCTGGGGCCAACGTCCTGACTTTC. The rearrangement joins TRBV5-1 to TRBJ2-6; 8 bases align to TRBD2. The CDR3 has 17 residues. Losses at the gene ends were 2 bases for V and 0 bases for J; bases not matched to a gene: 4. Germline V gene lookup returns CDR1 SGHRS and CDR2 YFSETQ.

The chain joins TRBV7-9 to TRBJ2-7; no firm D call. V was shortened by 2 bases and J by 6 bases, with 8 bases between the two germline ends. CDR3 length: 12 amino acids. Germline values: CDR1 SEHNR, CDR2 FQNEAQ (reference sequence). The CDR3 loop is CASSLTNGEQYF. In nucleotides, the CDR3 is TGTGCCAGCAGCTTAACGAACGGCGAGCAGTACTTC.

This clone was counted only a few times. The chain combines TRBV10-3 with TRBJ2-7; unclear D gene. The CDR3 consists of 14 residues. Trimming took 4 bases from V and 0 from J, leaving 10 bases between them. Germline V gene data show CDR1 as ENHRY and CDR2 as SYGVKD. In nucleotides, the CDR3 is TGTGCCATCAGTGCCTCTACTACCTCCTACGAGCAGTACTTC. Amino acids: CAISASTTSYEQYF.

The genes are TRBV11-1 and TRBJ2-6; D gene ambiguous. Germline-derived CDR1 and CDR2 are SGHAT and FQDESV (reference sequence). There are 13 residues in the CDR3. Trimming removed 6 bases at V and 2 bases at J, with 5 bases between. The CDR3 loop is CASRLAGANVLTF. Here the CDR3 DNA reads TGTGCCAGCAGGCTCGCTGGGGCCAACGTCCTGACTTTC.

In DNA form, the CDR3 reads TGCGCCAGCAGCTTGACGCAGAACTATGGCTACACCTTC. Protein product: CASSLTQNYGYTF. The chain is built from TRBV5-1 and TRBJ1-2; D gene unclear. Germline V gene data show CDR1 as SGHRS and CDR2 as YFSETQ. V gave up 1 base and J gave up 2 bases, with 6 bases separating them. The CDR3 loop spans 13 amino acids.

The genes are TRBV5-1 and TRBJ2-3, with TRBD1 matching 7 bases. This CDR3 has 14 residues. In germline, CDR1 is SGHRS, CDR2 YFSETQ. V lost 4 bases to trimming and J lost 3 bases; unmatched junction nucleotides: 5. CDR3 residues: CASSRQGTTDTQYF. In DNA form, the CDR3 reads TGCGCCAGCAGCCGACAGGGAACGACAGATACGCAGTATTTT.

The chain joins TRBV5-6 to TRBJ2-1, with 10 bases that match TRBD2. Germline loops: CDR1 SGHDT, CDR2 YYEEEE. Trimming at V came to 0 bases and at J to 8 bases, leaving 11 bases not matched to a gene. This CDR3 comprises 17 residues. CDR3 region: CASSLARRAGGPDEQFF. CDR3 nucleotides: TGTGCCAGCAGCTTGGCCCGACGAGCGGGGGGGCCTGATGAGCAGTTCTTC.

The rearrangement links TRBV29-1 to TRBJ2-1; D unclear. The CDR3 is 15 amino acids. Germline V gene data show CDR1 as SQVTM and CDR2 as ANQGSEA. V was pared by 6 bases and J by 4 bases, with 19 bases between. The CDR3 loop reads CSVASPFPVYNEQFF. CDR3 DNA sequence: TGCAGCGTAGCTTCACCCTTCCCTGTTTACAATGAGCAGTTCTTC.